A selection of T cell receptor beta chains follows, all from one sample in a study of blood T cell repertoires in COVID-19. This table comes from immunoSEQ multiplex PCR, and its TCRdb copy is limited to in-frame clones, with some not included. The data hold 100,000 or so clones, with roughly 84% observed a single time. Specimen: peripheral blood. These receptor sequences come from an older man with active or convalescent COVID-19. Both conserved end residues are part of each CDR3. The D gene is left open where the match is weak. Size values are once, few and many counts, or a class for expanded clones, and some rows have none.

NA	TRBD2	TRBV9	TRBJ2-3	CASSVTSGGALGTDTQYF	TGTGCCAGCAGCGTTACTAGCGGGGGGGCATTAGGCACAGATACGCAGTATTTT
few	NA	TRBV7-7	TRBJ1-5	CASSLPLHNSRSGSNQPQHF	TGTGCTAGCAGCCTCCCCCTCCATAATTCCCGGTCGGGGAGCAATCAGCCCCAGCATTTT
NA	NA	TRBV11-2	TRBJ2-3	CASSFGGPQDTQYF	TGTGCCAGCAGCTTCGGGGGGCCGCAAGATACGCAGTATTTT
NA	TRBD1	TRBV11-2	TRBJ1-5	CASSGQGNQPQHF	TGTGCCAGCAGCGGACAGGGCAATCAGCCCCAGCATTTT
NA	NA	TRBV7-2	TRBJ1-4	CASSLSAAESEKLFF	TGTGCCAGCAGCTTAAGTGCGGCGGAAAGTGAAAAACTGTTTTTT
NA	TRBD1	TRBV9	TRBJ1-2	CASSQSFLAGGEYGYTF	TGTGCCAGCAGCCAATCATTTTTGGCAGGGGGCGAATATGGCTACACCTTC
NA	TRBD2	TRBV9	TRBJ2-3	CASSVGSSGGTDTQYF	TGTGCCAGCAGCGTAGGCAGTAGCGGGGGCACAGATACGCAGTATTTT
many	TRBD1	TRBV5-6	TRBJ1-2	CASSRLQGANYGYTF	TGTGCCAGCAGCCGACTACAGGGGGCTAACTATGGCTACACCTTC
NA	TRBD2	TRBV6-5	TRBJ2-7	CASSPGTTYEQYF	TGTGCCAGCAGTCCCGGGACTACATACGAGCAGTACTTC
NA	TRBD1	TRBV3-1/TRBV3-2	TRBJ2-7	CASSQNSGQGAYEQYF	TGTGCCAGCAGCCAAAACTCGGGACAGGGGGCCTACGAGCAGTACTTC
NA	TRBD2	TRBV27	TRBJ2-2	CATHTGLATNTGELFF	TGTGCCACGCACACGGGACTAGCTACGAACACCGGGGAGCTGTTTTTT
NA	TRBD2	TRBV5-1	TRBJ2-1	CASSPRPASGGAYNEQFF	TGCGCCAGCAGCCCTCGACCGGCTAGCGGGGGGGCTTACAATGAGCAGTTCTTC
once	NA	TRBV6-1	TRBJ1-3	CASSAGRGLEVNGNTIYF	TGTGCCAGCAGTGCCGGGAGGGGCCTCGAAGTTAATGGAAACACCATATATTTT
NA	NA	TRBV4-3	TRBJ1-1	CASSQDVGRGSEAFF	TGCGCCAGCAGCCAAGATGTGGGAAGGGGAAGTGAAGCTTTCTTT
NA	TRBD1	TRBV3-1/TRBV3-2	TRBJ2-1	CASSPYPGQRNEQFF	TGTGCCAGCAGCCCTTATCCGGGACAGCGAAATGAGCAGTTCTTC
NA	NA	TRBV6-5	TRBJ2-5	CASSRTMEGQETQYF	TGTGCCAGCAGCCGAACGATGGAGGGCCAAGAGACCCAGTACTTC
NA	TRBD1	TRBV12-3/TRBV12-4	TRBJ1-5	CASSQDRGQPQHF	TGTGCCAGCAGTCAGGACAGGGGTCAGCCCCAGCATTTT
NA	TRBD2	TRBV6-2/TRBV6-3	TRBJ2-1	CASSRTSGGAQQFF	TGTGCCAGCAGTCGGACTAGCGGGGGGGCACAGCAGTTCTTC
NA	NA	TRBV14	TRBJ1-1	CASSPGGGDTEAFF	TGTGCCAGCAGCCCCGGCGGGGGGGACACTGAAGCTTTCTTT
NA	TRBD1	TRBV30	TRBJ1-2	CAWTGQGADNYYGYTF	TGTGCCTGGACGGGACAGGGGGCCGATAACTACTATGGCTACACCTTC
NA	NA	TRBV6-5	TRBJ1-3	CASRTPGVSGNTIYF	TGTGCCAGCAGAACCCCGGGAGTATCTGGAAACACCATATATTTT
NA	NA	TRBV7-2	TRBJ2-5	CASSYGTVGGTQYF	TGTGCCAGCAGTTACGGGACGGTCGGGGGGACCCAGTACTTC
once	TRBD1	TRBV18	TRBJ2-4	CASLPTGEVGTDIQYF	TGTGCCAGCCTACCGACAGGGGAGGTCGGCACGGACATTCAGTACTTC
NA	TRBD2	TRBV5-4	TRBJ2-1	CASSRDQRGGEQFF	TGTGCCAGCAGCAGAGACCAGCGGGGCGGGGAGCAGTTCTTC
once	NA	TRBV5-1	TRBJ1-1	CASSTFVGLGNTEAFF	TGCGCCAGCAGCACCTTTGTGGGGCTTGGGAACACTGAAGCTTTCTTT
NA	TRBD1	TRBV28	TRBJ1-1	CASNGQGEAFF	TGTGCCAGCAACGGACAGGGTGAAGCTTTCTTT
NA	TRBD2	TRBV11-3	TRBJ2-1	CASSLNAGGMRNEQFF	TGTGCCAGCAGCTTAAATGCGGGGGGGATGAGGAATGAGCAGTTCTTC
NA	TRBD1	TRBV6-2/TRBV6-3	TRBJ1-1	CASSYSGQASTEAFF	TGTGCCAGCAGTTACTCCGGACAGGCCTCCACTGAAGCTTTCTTT
NA	NA	TRBV19	TRBJ2-1	CASSIDHSEYNEQFF	TGTGCCAGTAGTATCGATCACAGTGAATACAATGAGCAGTTCTTC
NA	TRBD2	TRBV4-2	TRBJ2-1	CASSQGPPGLAAFSSYNEQFF	TGTGCCAGCAGCCAGGGACCGCCGGGACTAGCGGCATTTAGCTCCTACAATGAGCAGTTCTTC
NA	NA	TRBV5-6	TRBJ2-7	CASSRRIYEQYF	TGTGCCAGCAGCCGCAGGATCTACGAGCAGTACTTC
NA	NA	TRBV6-5	TRBJ2-5	CASSRDRQTQYF	TGTGCCAGCAGCAGGGATCGGCAGACCCAGTACTTC
NA	NA	TRBV12-3/TRBV12-4	TRBJ2-3	CASSLIADTQYF	TGTGCCAGCAGTTTAATAGCAGATACGCAGTATTTT
once	NA	TRBV21-1	TRBJ2-7	CASSKDHSRGGSSYEQYF	TGTGCCAGCAGCAAAGATCATTCGCGGGGGGGGAGCTCCTACGAGCAGTACTTC
NA	TRBD1	TRBV2	TRBJ1-5	CASSDPTGEYSNQPQHF	TGTGCCAGCAGTGACCCAACAGGGGAGTATAGCAATCAGCCCCAGCATTTT
NA	TRBD2	TRBV29-1	TRBJ2-3	CSSKRGGVTDTQYF	TGCAGCTCCAAGCGGGGGGGCGTAACAGATACGCAGTATTTT
NA	NA	TRBV5-1	TRBJ1-2	CASSPRQTGDRGGYTF	TGCGCCAGCAGCCCCCGCCAGACAGGAGACCGTGGAGGCTACACCTTC
NA	TRBD1	TRBV30	TRBJ2-7	CAWGQGTYEQYF	TGTGCCTGGGGACAGGGTACCTACGAGCAGTACTTC
NA	TRBD1	TRBV6-2/TRBV6-3	TRBJ1-5	CASSGGQGRWPQHF	TGTGCCAGCAGTGGGGGACAGGGAAGGTGGCCCCAGCATTTT
NA	TRBD1	TRBV5-8	TRBJ2-2	CASSLVGQGLTGELFF	TGTGCCAGCAGCTTGGTGGGACAGGGTTTGACCGGGGAGCTGTTTTTT
NA	NA	TRBV19	TRBJ1-1	CASRLTGNTEAFF	TGTGCCAGTAGACTGACAGGGAACACTGAAGCTTTCTTT
NA	NA	TRBV5-8	TRBJ2-7	CASSLARTYEQYF	TGTGCCAGCAGCTTGGCCAGGACCTACGAGCAGTACTTC
NA	TRBD1	TRBV10-3	TRBJ1-1	CAISRDRGANTEAFF	TGTGCCATCAGTAGGGACAGGGGGGCGAACACTGAAGCTTTCTTT
once	TRBD2	TRBV28	TRBJ2-3	CASSRRYGGATDTQYF	TGTGCCAGCAGCCGGCGGTACGGGGGGGCAACAGATACGCAGTATTTT
NA	TRBD2	TRBV7-2	TRBJ2-3	CASSLGLAGVPSTDTQYF	TGTGCCAGCAGCTTAGGACTAGCGGGGGTACCTAGCACAGATACGCAGTATTTT
few	TRBD2	TRBV7-9	TRBJ2-5	CASSPQQRGGQETQYF	TGTGCCAGCAGCCCCCAACAGCGGGGAGGTCAAGAGACCCAGTACTTC
few	NA	TRBV21-1	TRBJ1-4	CASSTMGPGRSEKLFF	TGTGCCAGCAGCACAATGGGTCCAGGGCGAAGCGAAAAACTGTTTTTT
NA	TRBD1	TRBV5-1	TRBJ1-4	CASSTNRGSNEKLFF	TGCGCCAGCAGCACCAACAGGGGGTCAAATGAAAAACTGTTTTTT
NA	NA	TRBV19	TRBJ2-7	CASTLTFDRTYF	TGTGCCAGTACCCTCACCTTTGACAGGACGTACTTC
NA	NA	TRBV7-3	TRBJ1-1	CASSLTDRTEAFF	TGTGCCAGCAGCTTAACCGATCGGACTGAAGCTTTCTTT
NA	TRBD2	TRBV7-9	TRBJ2-5	CARRGRLAQRKETQYF	TGTGCCAGACGGGGCCGACTAGCTCAAAGGAAGGAGACCCAGTACTTC
NA	NA	TRBV11-1	TRBJ2-5	CASSSGRREMWETQYF	TGTGCCAGCAGCTCCGGCCGCCGGGAAATGTGGGAGACCCAGTACTTC
NA	NA	TRBV6-2/TRBV6-3	TRBJ1-1	CASSYSQGTEAFF	TGTGCCAGCAGTTACTCACAGGGTACTGAAGCTTTCTTT